These 21 T cell receptor beta chains were sequenced from one sample in a study of shared clonotypes between healthy human individuals (dated by TCRdb to about 2020). The library was prepared using the immunoSEQ multiplex PCR assay. TCRdb's version of the immuneACCESS table is confined to in-frame rearrangements and falls short of the full clone set. An unresolved V gene accounts for under half of the shortfall where checked; the remainder is of unknown origin. The sample contains about a million clones, around 77% of them found a single time. The ten most abundant clones make up 0.7% to 0.95% of the sample. Sequencing used memory CD4+ T cells from PBMCs. Sample cell subset or site, as interpreted from the label and publication: CD45RA-negative fraction. The receptors shown here come from a man aged 18 to 29 in good health. Some clones in this sample may be carry-over from other donors' samples.

This clone turned up a few times. This chain joins TRBV27 and TRBJ2-7; D not resolved. The V gene lost 0 bases and the J gene lost 6 bases, with 15 bases spanning the gap. This CDR3 has 15 amino acids. Germline V gene sequence: CDR1 MNHEY, CDR2 SMNVEV (reference sequence). The DNA of the CDR3 is TGTGCCAGCAGTTTATCGTGGGCGAGGCATGGCGAGCAGTACTTC. It specifies CASSLSWARHGEQYF.

The V and J genes are TRBV10-3 and TRBJ2-5; 7 bases are shared with TRBD2. The last part of the DNA fits TRBJ2-7 better; the J call may be wrong. The germline V gene encodes CDR1 ENHRY and CDR2 SYGVKD. CDR3 length equals 14 residues. The CDR3 sequence is CAISESLWGGEQYF. The CDR3 nucleotides read TGTGCCATCAGTGAGTCCCTGTGGGGGGGCGAGCAGTACTTC.

The chain is built from TRBV28 and TRBJ2-3; possible D gene TRBD2, 6 bases. The CDR3 consists of 18 residues. In germline, CDR1 is MDHEN, CDR2 SYDVKM. V was trimmed by 1 base and J by 4 bases, leaving 21 bases between them. CDR3 bases: TGTGCCAGCAGTTTATTCCGGGGCGGGATGTATTCTCCAGATACGCAGTATTTT. Translated, it gives CASSLFRGGMYSPDTQYF.

The V and J genes are TRBV6-5 and TRBJ2-7; D may match TRBD1 or TRBD2 (5 bases each). The CDR3 has 13 residues. CDR1 is MNHEY and CDR2 is SVGAGI in the germline V gene. The ends were cut back, 10 bases at V and 4 bases at J, with 17 bases in the middle. Here the CDR3 reads CAISRDGSYEQYF. CDR3 coding DNA: TGTGCCATCAGCCGGGACGGCTCTTACGAGCAGTACTTC.

The J gene is TRBJ2-5, the V gene TRBV5-1; D possibly matches TRBD1 or TRBD2 (5 bases each). Trimming cost V 0 bases and J 5 bases, with 14 bases left between them. In germline, CDR1 is SGHRS, CDR2 YFSETQ. The CDR3 runs 15 residues. CDR3 loop: CASSLEALRGETQYF. The CDR3 coding sequence is TGCGCCAGCAGCTTGGAGGCCTTACGGGGCGAGACCCAGTACTTC.

The J gene is TRBJ2-7, the V gene TRBV7-8; D perhaps matches TRBD2 (6 bases). Germline-derived CDR1 and CDR2 are SGHVS and FQNEAQ. The CDR3 contains 14 residues. The V gene lost 1 base and the J gene lost 3 bases, with 10 bases spanning the gap. CDR3 sequence: CASSLDGGRYEQYF. The CDR3 DNA reads as TGTGCCAGCAGCTTAGACGGGGGACGCTACGAGCAGTACTTC.

The rearrangement uses TRBV20-1 and TRBJ2-5; either TRBD1 or TRBD2 may fit D (5 bases each). The CDR3 extends over 11 amino acids. The germline V gene has CDR1 DFQATT and CDR2 SNEGSKA (reference sequence). This CDR3 is CSGTKQETQYF. The CDR3 DNA sequence: TGCAGCGGGACCAAACAAGAGACCCAGTACTTC.

The chain joins TRBV5-6 to TRBJ2-1, with 8 positions matching TRBD2. The germline V gene encodes CDR1 SGHDT and CDR2 YYEEEE. The CDR3 covers 16 residues. The V gene end was trimmed by 4 bases and the J gene end by 6 bases; junction bases not matched to a gene: 12. CDR3 region: CASSPVGRASVNEQFF. DNA for the CDR3: TGTGCCAGCAGCCCGGTCGGGAGGGCCTCCGTCAATGAGCAGTTCTTC.

This clone came up a few times. The chain employs TRBV2 and TRBJ1-1, with unresolved D. From germline, CDR1 is SNHLY and CDR2 FYNNEI. V lost 3 bases to trimming and J lost 2 bases, with 7 bases between them. CDR3 size: 13 residues. This CDR3 is CASSDRENTEAFF. The CDR3 DNA reads as TGTGCCAGCAGTGACAGAGAAAACACTGAAGCTTTCTTT.

CDR3 amino acids: CASSLKGQGRYEQYF. The CDR3 nucleotides are TGTGCCAGCAGCTTAAAGGGACAGGGGAGATACGAGCAGTACTTC. The chain joins TRBV5-4 to TRBJ2-7, with TRBD1 matching 10 bases. Per the germline V gene, CDR1 is SGHNT and CDR2 is YYREEE (reference sequence). There are 15 residues in the CDR3. J gave up 4 bases and V 2 bases, and 6 bases lay outside the gene matches. Full variable domain (rest looked up from reference TRBV5-4 and TRBJ2-7): ETGVTQSPTHLIKTRGQQVTLRCSSQSGHNTVSWYQQALGQGPQFIFQYYREEENGRGNFPPRFSGLQFPNYSSELNVNALELDDSALYLCASSLKGQGRYEQYFGPGTRLTVT.

The chain carries TRBV27 and TRBJ1-4, with a possible D match to TRBD1 (5 bases). Germline assignment: CDR1 MNHEY and CDR2 SMNVEV (reference sequence). CDR3 length: 15 amino acids. The V gene lost 4 bases and the J gene lost 8 bases, with 17 bases spanning the gap. The CDR3 nucleotides are TGTGCCAGCAGTTCGATACCGGGACGGCCCGAAAAACTGTTTTTT. Translated, it gives CASSSIPGRPEKLFF.

The rearrangement uses TRBV11-1 and TRBJ2-3; 7 bases agree with TRBD2. The length of the CDR3 is 16 residues. V trimming: 5 bases; J trimming: 1 base; junction bases outside the gene matches: 9. Germline V lookup: CDR1 SGHAT, CDR2 FQDESV (reference sequence). The CDR3 coding sequence is TGTGCCAGCAGCAAAGGACTAGATCCGGGCACAGATACGCAGTATTTT. This sequence encodes CASSKGLDPGTDTQYF.

In this sample, this clone turned up a few times. The chain recombines TRBV25-1 with TRBJ2-1, with 9 positions matching TRBD2. This CDR3 contains 15 residues. Germline-derived CDR1 and CDR2 are MGHDK and SYGVNS. V dropped 4 bases and J dropped 8; count of bases not matched to a gene: 9. The DNA for the CDR3 is TGTGCCAGCAGTGTCATTGGGACTAGCTGGGATGAGCAGTTCTTC. Translated: CASSVIGTSWDEQFF.

This sequence joins TRBV5-1 and TRBJ2-5; TRBD1 agrees at 8 bases. V lost 0 bases to trimming and J lost 5 bases; unmatched junction nucleotides: 9. The CDR3 totals 16 residues. Looked up from germline, CDR1 is SGHRS and CDR2 is YFSETQ. In DNA, the CDR3 is TGCGCCAGCAGCTTGGTTCCGGGACAGGCGGGGGAGACCCAGTACTTC. Protein sequence: CASSLVPGQAGETQYF.

This sequence joins TRBV7-9 and TRBJ1-1; no clear D. This CDR3 is 13 amino acids long. Germline CDR1 SEHNR, CDR2 FQNEAQ (reference sequence). Trimming removed 5 bases from V and 0 bases from J, with 7 bases in between. CDR3 sequence reads: CASSRSVNTEAFF. CDR3 bases: TGTGCCAGCAGCCGTTCAGTGAACACTGAAGCTTTCTTT.

The chain joins TRBV30 to TRBJ2-5; possible D gene TRBD2, 7 bases. In germline, CDR1 is GTSNPN, CDR2 SVGIG (reference sequence). The CDR3 sequence is 13 residues long. Trimming left V 4 bases short and J 9 bases short, with 18 bases between. The CDR3 region is CAWTLGGGNAQYF. The CDR3 nucleotides are TGTGCCTGGACTTTAGGGGGAGGGAATGCCCAGTACTTC.

The J gene is TRBJ2-7, the V gene TRBV14; 8 bases fit TRBD1. The CDR3 has 15 residues. Germline loops: CDR1 SGHDN, CDR2 FVKESK. V trimming: 4 bases; J trimming: 0 bases; junction bases outside the gene matches: 5. CDR3 region: CASSRDRFISYEQYF. Here the CDR3 DNA reads TGTGCCAGCAGCCGGGACAGGTTCATCTCCTACGAGCAGTACTTC.

The rearrangement uses TRBV2 and TRBJ2-1; 9 bases align to TRBD2. Germline V gene lookup returns CDR1 SNHLY and CDR2 FYNNEI. The CDR3 loop spans 14 amino acids. V lost 9 bases, J lost 5 bases, and 8 bases stayed unmatched. For the CDR3, the DNA is TGTGCCAGTGGAACCGGGACTAGCCACAATGAGCAGTTCTTC. Its protein is CASGTGTSHNEQFF.

The rearrangement joins TRBV5-4 to TRBJ1-1; a possible D gene is TRBD1 (5 bases). Trimming removed 4 bases at V and 0 bases at J, with 13 bases between. The CDR3 sequence is 15 residues long. CDR1 is SGHNT and CDR2 is YYREEE in the germline V gene (reference sequence). The CDR3: CASSRGGVLNTEAFF. The DNA for the CDR3 is TGTGCCAGCAGCAGGGGAGGGGTGCTGAACACTGAAGCTTTCTTT.

The V and J genes are TRBV5-1 and TRBJ1-1; 8 bases are a match to TRBD1. CDR3 length equals 14 residues. Germline V lookup: CDR1 SGHRS, CDR2 YFSETQ. The V gene end was trimmed by 5 bases and the J gene end by 2 bases; junction bases not matched to a gene: 5. CDR3 residues: CASSGQGRNTEAFF. The CDR3 DNA sequence: TGCGCCAGCAGTGGACAGGGACGAAACACTGAAGCTTTCTTT.

The chain employs TRBV29-1 and TRBJ2-5, with 8 positions matching TRBD1. The closer fit of TRBJ2-7 to the DNA end suggests the J call may be wrong. This CDR3 is 14 amino acids long. Looked up from germline, CDR1 is SQVTM and CDR2 is ANQGSEA. The CDR3, as DNA: TGCAGCGCCGGGACAGGCTCCGACTCCTACGAGCAGTACTTC. Translation: CSAGTGSDSYEQYF.